This TCR beta chain comes out of a study of CD8 T cells in ankylosing spondylitis. Study findings and constraints: Before this, some motif variants had been reported in reactive arthritis synovial fluid and blood. Disease-linked clones, CD8+, were relatively rare in peripheral blood. Reportedly, significant enrichment of disease-linked clones occurred in matched ankylosing spondylitis synovial fluid. A motif of 7 to 9 highly homologous TCR beta variants was seen as apparently characteristic of ankylosing spondylitis blood.

MiXCR was run by TCRdb on the 5' RACE reads, yielding one entry per CDR3 protein. The data contain 150,000 to 200,000 distinct CDR3 sequences, 10% to 15% of them seen just once; the ten biggest clones take up approximately 9.9%. This clonotype was recorded at least ten times. Its antigen remains unidentified. The CDR3 is made up of 16 amino acids. V was clipped by 0 bases and J by 4 bases, with 17 bases between them. Germline lookup yields CDR1 SGDLS and CDR2 YYNGEE. The sequence was obtained from a female donor with ankylosing spondylitis or in good health (not recorded which). The V call is TRBV9, the J call TRBJ2-7; D tentatively fits TRBD1 or TRBD2 (5 bases each). Sequencing input: blood, either unsorted or a sorted T cell fraction (not recorded which). As DNA, the CDR3 is TGTGCCAGCAGCGTAGCTACGCAGGGAGAACCTTACGAGCAGTACTTC. Protein product: CASSVATQGEPYEQYF.